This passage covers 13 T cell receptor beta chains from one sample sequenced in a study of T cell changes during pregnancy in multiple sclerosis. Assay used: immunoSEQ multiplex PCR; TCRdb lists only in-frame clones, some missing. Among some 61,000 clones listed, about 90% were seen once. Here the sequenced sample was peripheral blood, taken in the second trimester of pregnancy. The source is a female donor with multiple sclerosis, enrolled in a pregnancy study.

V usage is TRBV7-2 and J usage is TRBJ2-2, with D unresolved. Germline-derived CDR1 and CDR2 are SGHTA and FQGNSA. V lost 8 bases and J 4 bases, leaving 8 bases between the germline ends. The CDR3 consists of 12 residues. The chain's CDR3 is CASGDFTGELFF. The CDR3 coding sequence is TGTGCCAGCGGCGACTTCACCGGGGAGCTGTTTTTT. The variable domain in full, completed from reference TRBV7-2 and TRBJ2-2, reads GAGVSQSPSNKVTEKGKDVELRCDPISGHTALYWYRQSLGQGLEFLIYFQGNSAPDKSGLPSDRFSAERTGGSVSTLTIQRTQQEDSAVYLCASGDFTGELFFGEGSRLTVL.

The CDR3 bases are TGTGCCAGCAGCTTAGGAGGGCAGCTTTACGAGCAGTACTTC. Protein product: CASSLGGQLYEQYF. The chain couples TRBV7-9 to TRBJ2-7; D might be TRBD2 (5 bases). CDR1 is SEHNR and CDR2 is FQNEAQ in the germline V gene (reference sequence). With 1 base removed from V and 4 bases from J, the gap between germline ends came to 11 bases. The CDR3 has 14 residues. Supplemented by reference TRBV7-9 and TRBJ2-7, the full variable domain reads DTGVSQNPRHKITKRGQNVTFRCDPISEHNRLYWYRQTLGQGPEFLTYFQNEAQLEKSRLLSDRFSAERPKGSFSTLEIQRTEQGDSAMYLCASSLGGQLYEQYFGPGTRLTVT.

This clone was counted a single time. The CDR3 DNA reads as TGCGCCAGCAGCTTGGTACAGGGGGCTGGAAACACCATATATTTT. Translation gives CASSLVQGAGNTIYF. The V and J genes are TRBV5-1 and TRBJ1-3; 8 bases are a match to TRBD1. Germline values: CDR1 SGHRS, CDR2 YFSETQ. This CDR3 spans 15 amino acids. The V segment lost 0 bases and the J segment 2 bases; nucleotides outside the gene matches: 1.

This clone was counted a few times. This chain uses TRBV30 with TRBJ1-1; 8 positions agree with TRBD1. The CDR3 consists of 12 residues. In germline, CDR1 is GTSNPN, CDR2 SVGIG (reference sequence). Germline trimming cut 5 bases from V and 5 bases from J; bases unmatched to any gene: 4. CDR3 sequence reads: CAWLTGGTEAFF. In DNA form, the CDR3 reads TGTGCCTGGCTTACAGGGGGTACTGAAGCTTTCTTT. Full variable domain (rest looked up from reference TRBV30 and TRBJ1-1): SQTIHQWPATLVQPVGSPLSLECTVEGTSNPNLYWYRQAAGRGLQLLFYSVGIGQISSEVPQNLSASRPQDRQFILSSKKLLLSDSGFYLCAWLTGGTEAFFGQGTRLTVV.

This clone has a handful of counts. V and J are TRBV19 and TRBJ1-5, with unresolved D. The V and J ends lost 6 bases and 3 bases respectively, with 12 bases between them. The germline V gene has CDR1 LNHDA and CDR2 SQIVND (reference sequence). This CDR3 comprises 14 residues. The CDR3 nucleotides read TGTGCCAGTAGAGAGGCCTTAATCAATCAGCCCCAGCATTTT. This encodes CASREALINQPQHF.

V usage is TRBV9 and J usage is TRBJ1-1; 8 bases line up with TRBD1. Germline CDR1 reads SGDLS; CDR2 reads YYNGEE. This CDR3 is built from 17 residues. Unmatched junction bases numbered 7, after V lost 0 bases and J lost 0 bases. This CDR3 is CASSVEEDRAMNTEAFF. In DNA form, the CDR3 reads TGTGCCAGCAGCGTAGAAGAGGACAGGGCCATGAACACTGAAGCTTTCTTT. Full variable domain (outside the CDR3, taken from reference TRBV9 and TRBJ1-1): DSGVTQTPKHLITATGQRVTLRCSPRSGDLSVYWYQQSLDQGLQFLIQYYNGEERAKGNILERFSAQQFPDLHSELNLSSLELGDSALYFCASSVEEDRAMNTEAFFGQGTRLTVV.

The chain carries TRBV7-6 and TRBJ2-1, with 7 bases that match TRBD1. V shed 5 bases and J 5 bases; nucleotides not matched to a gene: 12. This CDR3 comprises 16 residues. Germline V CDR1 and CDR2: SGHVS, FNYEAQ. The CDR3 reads CASSIQGMRFDNEQFF. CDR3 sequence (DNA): TGTGCCAGCAGCATACAGGGGATGCGGTTTGACAATGAGCAGTTCTTC.

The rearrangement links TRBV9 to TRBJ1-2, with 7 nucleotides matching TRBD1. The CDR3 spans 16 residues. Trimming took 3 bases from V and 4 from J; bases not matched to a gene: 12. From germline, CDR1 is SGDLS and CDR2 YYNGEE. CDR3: CASSEPQGGAGYGYTF. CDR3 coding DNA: TGTGCCAGCAGCGAGCCCCAAGGGGGCGCTGGCTATGGCTACACCTTC.

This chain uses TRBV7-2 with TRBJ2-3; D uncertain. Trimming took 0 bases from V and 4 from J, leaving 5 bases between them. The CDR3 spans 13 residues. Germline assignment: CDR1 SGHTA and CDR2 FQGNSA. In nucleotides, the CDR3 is TGTGCCAGCAGCTTAGCCCCCGCAGATACGCAGTATTTT. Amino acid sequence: CASSLAPADTQYF.

The CDR3 loop reads CASSLGTRGTGELFF. DNA for the CDR3: TGTGCCAGCAGCTTGGGGACAAGGGGCACCGGGGAGCTGTTTTTT. The chain couples TRBV5-4 to TRBJ2-2; maybe TRBD1 (5 bases). Trimming took 0 bases from V and 4 from J, leaving 10 bases between them. Germline assignment: CDR1 SGHNT and CDR2 YYREEE (reference sequence). The CDR3 covers 15 residues. Looking up the rest from reference TRBV5-4 and TRBJ2-2 gives the full variable domain: ETGVTQSPTHLIKTRGQQVTLRCSSQSGHNTVSWYQQALGQGPQFIFQYYREEENGRGNFPPRFSGLQFPNYSSELNVNALELDDSALYLCASSLGTRGTGELFFGEGSRLTVL.

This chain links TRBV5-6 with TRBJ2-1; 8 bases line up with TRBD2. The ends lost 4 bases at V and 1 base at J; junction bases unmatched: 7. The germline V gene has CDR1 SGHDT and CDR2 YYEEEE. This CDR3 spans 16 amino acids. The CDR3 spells CASSPIKRGSYNEQFF. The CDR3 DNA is TGTGCCAGCAGCCCTATAAAGCGGGGGTCCTACAATGAGCAGTTCTTC. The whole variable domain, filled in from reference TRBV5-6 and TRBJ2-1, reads DAGVTQSPTHLIKTRGQQVTLRCSPKSGHDTVSWYQQALGQGPQFIFQYYEEEERQRGNFPDRFSGHQFPNYSSELNVNALLLGDSALYLCASSPIKRGSYNEQFFGPGTRLTVL.

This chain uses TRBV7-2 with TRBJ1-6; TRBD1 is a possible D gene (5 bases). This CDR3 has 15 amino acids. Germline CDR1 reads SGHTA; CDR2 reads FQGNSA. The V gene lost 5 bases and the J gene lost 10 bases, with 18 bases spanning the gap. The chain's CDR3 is CASSKEGQGLSPLHF. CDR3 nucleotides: TGTGCCAGCAGCAAGGAGGGGCAGGGTCTATCACCCCTCCACTTT.

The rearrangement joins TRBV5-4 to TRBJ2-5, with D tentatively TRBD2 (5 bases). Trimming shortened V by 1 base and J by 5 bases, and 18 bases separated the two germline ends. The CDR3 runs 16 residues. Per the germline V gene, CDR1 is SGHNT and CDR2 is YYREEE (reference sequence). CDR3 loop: CASSLLRTRGEETQYF. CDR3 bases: TGTGCCAGCAGCTTGTTGAGAACCCGGGGAGAGGAGACCCAGTACTTC. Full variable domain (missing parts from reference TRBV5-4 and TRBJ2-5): ETGVTQSPTHLIKTRGQQVTLRCSSQSGHNTVSWYQQALGQGPQFIFQYYREEENGRGNFPPRFSGLQFPNYSSELNVNALELDDSALYLCASSLLRTRGEETQYFGPGTRLLVL.